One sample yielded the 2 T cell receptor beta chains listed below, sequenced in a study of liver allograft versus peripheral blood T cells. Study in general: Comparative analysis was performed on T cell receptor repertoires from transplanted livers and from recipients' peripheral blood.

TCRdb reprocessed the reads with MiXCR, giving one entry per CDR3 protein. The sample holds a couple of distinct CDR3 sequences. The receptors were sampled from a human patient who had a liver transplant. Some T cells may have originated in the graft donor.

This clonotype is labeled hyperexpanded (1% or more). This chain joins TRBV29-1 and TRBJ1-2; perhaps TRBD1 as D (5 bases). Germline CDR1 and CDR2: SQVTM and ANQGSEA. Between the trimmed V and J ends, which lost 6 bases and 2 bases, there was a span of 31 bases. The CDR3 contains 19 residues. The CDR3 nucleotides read TGCAGCGTCCACCTCCCTCCAGGGCGCCGAGCCGGCCGAAACTATGGCTACACCTTC. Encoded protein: CSVHLPPGRRAGRNYGYTF. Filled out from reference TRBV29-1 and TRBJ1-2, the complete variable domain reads SAVISQKPSRDICQRGTSLTIQCQVDSQVTMMFWYRQQPGQSLTLIATANQGSEATYESGFVIDKFPISRPNLTFSTLTVSNMSPEDSSIYLCSVHLPPGRRAGRNYGYTFGSGTRLTVV.

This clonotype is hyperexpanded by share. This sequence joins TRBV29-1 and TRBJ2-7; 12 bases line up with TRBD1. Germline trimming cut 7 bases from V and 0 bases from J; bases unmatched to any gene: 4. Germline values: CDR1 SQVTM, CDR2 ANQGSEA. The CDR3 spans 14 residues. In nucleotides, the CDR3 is TGCAGCGCGCTGGGACAGGGGGCCTCCTACGAGCAGTACTTC. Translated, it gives CSALGQGASYEQYF.